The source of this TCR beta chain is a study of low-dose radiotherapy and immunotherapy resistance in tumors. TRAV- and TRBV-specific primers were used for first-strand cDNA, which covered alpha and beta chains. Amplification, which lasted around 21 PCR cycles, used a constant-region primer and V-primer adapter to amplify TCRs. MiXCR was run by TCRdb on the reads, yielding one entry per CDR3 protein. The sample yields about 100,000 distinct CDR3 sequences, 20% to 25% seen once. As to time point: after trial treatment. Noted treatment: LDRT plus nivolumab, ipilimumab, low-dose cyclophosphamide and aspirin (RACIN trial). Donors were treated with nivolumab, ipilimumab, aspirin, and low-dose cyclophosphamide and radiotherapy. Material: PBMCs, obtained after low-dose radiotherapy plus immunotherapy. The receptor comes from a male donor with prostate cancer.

The CDR3 region has the DNA TGTGCCAGCAAGGGGCAGGGCACCTCTGACTATGGCTACACCTTC. Its protein is CASKGQGTSDYGYTF. This sequence joins TRBV5-4 and TRBJ1-2, with a tentative D call TRBD1 (5 bases). Trimming stripped 6 bases from V and 3 bases from J, with 18 bases between. Germline V CDR1 and CDR2: SGHNT, YYREEE (reference sequence). The CDR3 is 15 amino acids.